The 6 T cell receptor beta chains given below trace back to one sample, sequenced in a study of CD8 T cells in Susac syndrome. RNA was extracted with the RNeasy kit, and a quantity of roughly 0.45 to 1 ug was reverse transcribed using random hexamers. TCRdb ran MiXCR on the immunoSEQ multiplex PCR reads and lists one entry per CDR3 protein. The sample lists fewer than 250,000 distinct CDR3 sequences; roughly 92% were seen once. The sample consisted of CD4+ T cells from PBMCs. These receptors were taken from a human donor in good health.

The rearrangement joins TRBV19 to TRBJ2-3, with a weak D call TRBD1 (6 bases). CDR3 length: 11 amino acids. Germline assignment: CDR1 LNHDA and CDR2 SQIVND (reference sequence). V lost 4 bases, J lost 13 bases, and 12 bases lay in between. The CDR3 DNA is TGTGCCAGTAGTACCCACAGGGCAAAGTATTTT. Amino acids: CASSTHRAKYF.

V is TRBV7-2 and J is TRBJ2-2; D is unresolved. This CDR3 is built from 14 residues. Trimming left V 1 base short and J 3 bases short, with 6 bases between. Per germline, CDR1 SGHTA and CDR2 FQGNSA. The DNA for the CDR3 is TGTGCCAGCAGCTTAGACCCGTACACCGGGGAGCTGTTTTTT. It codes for CASSLDPYTGELFF.

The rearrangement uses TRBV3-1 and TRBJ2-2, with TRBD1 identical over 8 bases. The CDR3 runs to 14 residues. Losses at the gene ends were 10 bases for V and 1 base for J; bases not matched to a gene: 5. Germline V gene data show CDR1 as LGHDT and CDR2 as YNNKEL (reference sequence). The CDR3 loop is CATSGGWNTGELFF. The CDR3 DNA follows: TGTGCCACATCAGGGGGCTGGAACACCGGGGAGCTGTTTTTT.

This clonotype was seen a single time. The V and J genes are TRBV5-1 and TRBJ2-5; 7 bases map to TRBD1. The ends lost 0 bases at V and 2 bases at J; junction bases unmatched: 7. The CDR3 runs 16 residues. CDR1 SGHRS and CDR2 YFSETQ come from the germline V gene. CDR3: CASSLDRGRSQETQYF. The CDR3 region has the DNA TGCGCCAGCAGCTTGGACAGGGGCCGTAGTCAAGAGACCCAGTACTTC.

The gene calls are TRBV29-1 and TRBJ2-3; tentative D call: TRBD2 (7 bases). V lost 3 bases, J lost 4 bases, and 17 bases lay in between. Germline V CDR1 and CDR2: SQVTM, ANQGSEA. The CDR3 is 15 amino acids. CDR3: CSVEGGGAGSDTQYF. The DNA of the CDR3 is TGCAGCGTTGAGGGTGGGGGGGCCGGGTCAGATACGCAGTATTTT.

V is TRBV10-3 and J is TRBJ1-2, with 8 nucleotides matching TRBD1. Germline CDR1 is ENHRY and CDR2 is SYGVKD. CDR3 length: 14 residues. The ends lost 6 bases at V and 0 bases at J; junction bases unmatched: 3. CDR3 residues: CAIRTGVTNYGYTF. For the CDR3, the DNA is TGTGCCATCAGGACAGGGGTTACTAACTATGGCTACACCTTC.